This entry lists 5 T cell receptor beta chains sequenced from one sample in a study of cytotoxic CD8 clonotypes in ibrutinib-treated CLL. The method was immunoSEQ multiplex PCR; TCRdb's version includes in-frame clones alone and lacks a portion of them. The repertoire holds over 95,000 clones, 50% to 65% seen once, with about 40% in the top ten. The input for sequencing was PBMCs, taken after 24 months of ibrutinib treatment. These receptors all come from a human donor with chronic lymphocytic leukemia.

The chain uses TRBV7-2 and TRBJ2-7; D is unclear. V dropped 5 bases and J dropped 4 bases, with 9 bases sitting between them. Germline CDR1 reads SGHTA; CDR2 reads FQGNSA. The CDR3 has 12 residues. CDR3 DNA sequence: TGTGCCAGCAGCAACTACTTATACGAGCAGTACTTC. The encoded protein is CASSNYLYEQYF.

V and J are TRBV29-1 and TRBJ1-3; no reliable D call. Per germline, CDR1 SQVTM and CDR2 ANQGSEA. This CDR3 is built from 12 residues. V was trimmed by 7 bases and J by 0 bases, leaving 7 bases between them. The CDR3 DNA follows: TGCAGCGCGATGATCTCTGGAAACACCATATATTTT. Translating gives CSAMISGNTIYF.

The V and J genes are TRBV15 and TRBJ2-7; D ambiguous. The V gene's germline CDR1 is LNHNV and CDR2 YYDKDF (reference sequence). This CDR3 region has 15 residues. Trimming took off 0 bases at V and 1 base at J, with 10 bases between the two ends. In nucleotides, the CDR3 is TGTGCCACCAGCAGAGATGCAGGCAGTTCCTACGAGCAGTACTTC. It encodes CATSRDAGSSYEQYF.

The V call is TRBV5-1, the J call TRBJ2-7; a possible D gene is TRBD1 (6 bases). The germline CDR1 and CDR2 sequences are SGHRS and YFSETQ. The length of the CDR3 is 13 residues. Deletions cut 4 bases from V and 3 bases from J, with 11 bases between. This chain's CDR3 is CASSPNRDYEQYF. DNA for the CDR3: TGCGCCAGCAGCCCGAACAGGGACTACGAGCAGTACTTC.

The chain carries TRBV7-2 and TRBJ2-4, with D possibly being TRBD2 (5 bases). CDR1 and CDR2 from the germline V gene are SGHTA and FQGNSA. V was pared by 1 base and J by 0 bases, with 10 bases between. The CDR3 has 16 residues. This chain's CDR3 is CASSLGVGRAKNIQYF. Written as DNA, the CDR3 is TGTGCCAGCAGCTTAGGTGTGGGGAGAGCCAAAAACATTCAGTACTTC.